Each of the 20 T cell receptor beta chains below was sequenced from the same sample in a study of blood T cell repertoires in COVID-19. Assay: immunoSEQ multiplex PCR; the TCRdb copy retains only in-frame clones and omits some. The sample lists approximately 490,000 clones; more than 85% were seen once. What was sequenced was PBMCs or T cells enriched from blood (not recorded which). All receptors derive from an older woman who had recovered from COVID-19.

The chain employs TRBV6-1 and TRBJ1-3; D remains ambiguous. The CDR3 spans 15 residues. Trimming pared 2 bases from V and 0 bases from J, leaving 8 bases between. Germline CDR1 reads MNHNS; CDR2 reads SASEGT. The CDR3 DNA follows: TGTGCCAGCAGTGAACTGACAAACTCTGGAAACACCATATATTTT. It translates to CASSELTNSGNTIYF.

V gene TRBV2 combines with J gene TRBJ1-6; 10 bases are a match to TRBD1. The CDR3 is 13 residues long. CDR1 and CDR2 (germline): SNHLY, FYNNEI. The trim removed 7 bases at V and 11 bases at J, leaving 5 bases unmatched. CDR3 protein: CASNGQGGPPLHF. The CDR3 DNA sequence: TGTGCCAGCAACGGACAGGGGGGTCCACCCCTCCACTTT.

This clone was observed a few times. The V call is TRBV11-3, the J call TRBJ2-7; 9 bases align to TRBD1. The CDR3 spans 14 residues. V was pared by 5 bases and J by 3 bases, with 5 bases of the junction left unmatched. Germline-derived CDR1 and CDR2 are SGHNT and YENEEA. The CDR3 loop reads CASSRMGQGYEQYF. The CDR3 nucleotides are TGTGCCAGCAGCCGAATGGGACAGGGCTACGAGCAGTACTTC. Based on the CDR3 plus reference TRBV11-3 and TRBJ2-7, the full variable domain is EAGVVQSPRYKIIEKKQPVAFWCNPISGHNTLYWYLQNLGQGPELLIRYENEEAVDDSQLPKDRFSAERLKGVDSTLKIQPAELGDSAVYLCASSRMGQGYEQYFGPGTRLTVT.

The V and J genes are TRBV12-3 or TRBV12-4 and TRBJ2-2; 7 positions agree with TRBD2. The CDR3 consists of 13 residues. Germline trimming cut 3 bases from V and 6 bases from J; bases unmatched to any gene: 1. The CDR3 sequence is CASSLAGAGELFF. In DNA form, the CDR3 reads TGTGCCAGCAGTTTGGCGGGGGCCGGGGAGCTGTTTTTT.

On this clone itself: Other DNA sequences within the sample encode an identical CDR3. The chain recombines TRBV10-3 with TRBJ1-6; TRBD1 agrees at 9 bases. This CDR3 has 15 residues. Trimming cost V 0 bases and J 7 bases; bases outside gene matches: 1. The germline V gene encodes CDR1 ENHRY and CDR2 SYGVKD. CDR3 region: CAISESTGGNSPLHF. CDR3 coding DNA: TGTGCCATCAGTGAGTCGACAGGGGGAAATTCACCCCTCCACTTT.

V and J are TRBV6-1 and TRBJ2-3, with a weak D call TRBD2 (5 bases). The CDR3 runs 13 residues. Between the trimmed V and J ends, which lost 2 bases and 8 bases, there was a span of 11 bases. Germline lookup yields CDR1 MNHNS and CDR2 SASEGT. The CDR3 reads CASSELHEGTQYF. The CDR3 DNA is TGTGCCAGCAGTGAATTGCATGAGGGTACGCAGTATTTT.

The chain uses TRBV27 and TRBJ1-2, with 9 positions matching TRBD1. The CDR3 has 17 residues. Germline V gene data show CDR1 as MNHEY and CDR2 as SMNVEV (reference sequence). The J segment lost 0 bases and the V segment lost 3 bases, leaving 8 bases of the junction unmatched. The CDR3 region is CASSFSVGTGTNYGYTF. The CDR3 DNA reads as TGTGCCAGCAGTTTTTCCGTAGGGACAGGGACTAACTATGGCTACACCTTC.

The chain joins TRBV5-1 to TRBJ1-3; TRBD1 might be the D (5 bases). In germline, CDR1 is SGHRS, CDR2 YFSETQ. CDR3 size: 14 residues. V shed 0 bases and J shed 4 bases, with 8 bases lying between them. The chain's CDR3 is CASSLEDIGNTIYF. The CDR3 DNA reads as TGCGCCAGCAGCTTGGAGGACATCGGAAACACCATATATTTT.

The chain's CDR3 is CATSEGQAGTEAFF. The CDR3 coding sequence is TGTGCCACCAGTGAGGGACAGGCCGGCACTGAAGCTTTCTTT. This sequence joins TRBV24-1 and TRBJ1-1; 8 bases are shared with TRBD1. The CDR3 covers 14 residues. Germline-derived CDR1 and CDR2 are KGHDR and SFDVKD. The V gene end was trimmed by 4 bases and the J gene end by 4 bases; junction bases not matched to a gene: 4.

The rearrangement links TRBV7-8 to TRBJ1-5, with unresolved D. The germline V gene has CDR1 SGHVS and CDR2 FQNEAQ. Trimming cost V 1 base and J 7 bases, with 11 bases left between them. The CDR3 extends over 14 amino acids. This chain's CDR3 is CASSLVSSGQPQHF. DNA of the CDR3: TGTGCCAGCAGCTTAGTATCTAGCGGACAGCCCCAGCATTTT.

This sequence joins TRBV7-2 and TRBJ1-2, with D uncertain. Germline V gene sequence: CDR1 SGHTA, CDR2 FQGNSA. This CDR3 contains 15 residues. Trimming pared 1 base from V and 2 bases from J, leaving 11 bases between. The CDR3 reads CASSLVHTDNYGYTF. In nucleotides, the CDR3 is TGTGCCAGCAGCTTAGTCCATACAGACAACTATGGCTACACCTTC.

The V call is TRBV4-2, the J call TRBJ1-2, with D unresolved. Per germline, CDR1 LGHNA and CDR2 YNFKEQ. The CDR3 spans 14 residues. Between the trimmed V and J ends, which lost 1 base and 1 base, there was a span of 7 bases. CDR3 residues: CASSQASDNYGYTF. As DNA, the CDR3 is TGTGCCAGCAGCCAAGCTTCAGATAACTATGGCTACACCTTC.

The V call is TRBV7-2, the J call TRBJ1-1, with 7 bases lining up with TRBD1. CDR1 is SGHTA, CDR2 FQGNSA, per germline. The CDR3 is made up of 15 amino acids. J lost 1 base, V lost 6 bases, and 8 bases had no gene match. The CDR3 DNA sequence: TGTGCCAGCAGGCTACTACAGGGGAGGAACACTGAAGCTTTCTTT. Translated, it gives CASRLLQGRNTEAFF. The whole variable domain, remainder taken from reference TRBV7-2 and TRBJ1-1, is GAGVSQSPSNKVTEKGKDVELRCDPISGHTALYWYRQSLGQGLEFLIYFQGNSAPDKSGLPSDRFSAERTGGSVSTLTIQRTQQEDSAVYLCASRLLQGRNTEAFFGQGTRLTVV.

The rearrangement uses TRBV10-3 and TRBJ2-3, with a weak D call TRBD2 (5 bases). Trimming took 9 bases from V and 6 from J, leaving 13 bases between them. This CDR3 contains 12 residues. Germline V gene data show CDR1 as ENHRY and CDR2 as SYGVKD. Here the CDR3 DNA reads TGTGCCATTTCATTGGACTTCGATACGCAGTATTTT. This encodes CAISLDFDTQYF.

CDR3 loop: CASGLLPQGNPSPLHF. The CDR3 DNA reads as TGTGCTAGTGGTTTGCTACCACAGGGTAATCCTTCACCCCTCCACTTT. J is TRBJ1-6 and V is TRBV12-5, with D possibly TRBD1 on 6 matching bases. Germline V gives CDR1 LGHNT, CDR2 FRNRAP. V was pared by 2 bases and J by 9 bases, with 17 bases between. The CDR3 is 16 residues long.

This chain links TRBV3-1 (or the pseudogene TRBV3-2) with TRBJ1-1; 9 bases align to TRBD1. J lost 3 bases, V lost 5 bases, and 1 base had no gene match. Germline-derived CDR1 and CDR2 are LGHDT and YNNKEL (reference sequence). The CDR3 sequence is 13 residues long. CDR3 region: CASSWTGDTEAFF. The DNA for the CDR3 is TGTGCCAGCAGCTGGACAGGGGACACTGAAGCTTTCTTT.

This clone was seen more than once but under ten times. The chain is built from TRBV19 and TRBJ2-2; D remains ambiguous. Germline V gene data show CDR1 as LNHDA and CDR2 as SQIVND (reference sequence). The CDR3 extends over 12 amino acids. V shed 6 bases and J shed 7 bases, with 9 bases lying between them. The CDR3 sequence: CASRYISGELFF. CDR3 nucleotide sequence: TGTGCCAGTAGGTACATCAGCGGGGAGCTGTTTTTT.

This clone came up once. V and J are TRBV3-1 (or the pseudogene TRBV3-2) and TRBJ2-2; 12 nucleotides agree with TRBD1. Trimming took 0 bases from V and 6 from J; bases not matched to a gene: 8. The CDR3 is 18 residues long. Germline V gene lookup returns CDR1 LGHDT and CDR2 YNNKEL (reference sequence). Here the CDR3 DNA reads TGTGCCAGCAGCCAAGAGTTCGGGACAGGGGGCTTTGCCGGGGAGCTGTTTTTT. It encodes CASSQEFGTGGFAGELFF.

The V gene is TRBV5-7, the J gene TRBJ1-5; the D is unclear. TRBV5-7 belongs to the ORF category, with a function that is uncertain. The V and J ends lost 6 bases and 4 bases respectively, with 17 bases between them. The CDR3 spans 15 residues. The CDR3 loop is CASIPEGRDNQPQHF. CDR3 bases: TGTGCCAGCATCCCGGAAGGGAGAGATAATCAGCCCCAGCATTTT.

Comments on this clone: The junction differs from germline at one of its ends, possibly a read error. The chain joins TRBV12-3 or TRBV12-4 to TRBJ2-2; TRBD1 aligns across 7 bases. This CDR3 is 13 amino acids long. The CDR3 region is CAYGTDFTGELFF. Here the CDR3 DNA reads TGCGCTTACGGGACAGACTTCACCGGGGAGCTGTTTTTT.